The source of this T cell receptor beta chain is a study of neurological immune-mediated disorders. Study-wide results and caveats: No CDR3 amino acid sequences recurred among expanded clones across subjects, suggesting private repertoires in all groups.

Germline-derived CDR1 and CDR2 are SGHVS and FQNEAQ. V shed 1 base and J shed 0 bases, with 7 bases lying between them. The CDR3 has 15 amino acids. By 5'RACE with 10-nucleotide random UMIs, the cDNA was made. Via MiXCR, TCRdb re-called the 5' RACE reads, giving one row per CDR3 protein. The sample has about 30,000 distinct CDR3 sequences, about 15% seen once; the top ten hold 27%. Healthy controls consisted of blood bank volunteers in Maryland, USA. This clonotype was found many times. Its antigen remains unknown. V and J are TRBV7-8 and TRBJ1-3, with D uncertain. The specimen sequenced was PBMCs. The source of this sequence is a man aged 65 to 85 in good health. CDR3 nucleotide sequence: TGTGCCAGCAGCTTAGTCCCAGACTCTGGAAACACCATATATTTT. It translates to CASSLVPDSGNTIYF.